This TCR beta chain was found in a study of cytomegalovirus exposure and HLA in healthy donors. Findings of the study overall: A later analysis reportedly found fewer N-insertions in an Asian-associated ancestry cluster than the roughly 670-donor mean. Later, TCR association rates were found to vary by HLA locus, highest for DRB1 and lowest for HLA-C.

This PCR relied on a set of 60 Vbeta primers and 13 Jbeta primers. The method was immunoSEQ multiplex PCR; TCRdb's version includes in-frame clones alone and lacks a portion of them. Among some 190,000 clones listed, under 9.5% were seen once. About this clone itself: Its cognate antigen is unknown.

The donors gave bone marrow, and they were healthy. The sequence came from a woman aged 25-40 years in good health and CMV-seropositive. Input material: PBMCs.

The CDR3 sequence is CASSVGGLQETQYF. Here the CDR3 DNA reads TGTGCCAGCAGCGTAGGAGGTCTTCAAGAGACCCAGTACTTC. The V call is TRBV9, the J call TRBJ2-5, with D uncertain. CDR1 SGDLS and CDR2 YYNGEE come from the germline V gene. V dropped 0 bases and J dropped 2 bases, with 8 bases sitting between them. The CDR3 sequence is 14 residues long.